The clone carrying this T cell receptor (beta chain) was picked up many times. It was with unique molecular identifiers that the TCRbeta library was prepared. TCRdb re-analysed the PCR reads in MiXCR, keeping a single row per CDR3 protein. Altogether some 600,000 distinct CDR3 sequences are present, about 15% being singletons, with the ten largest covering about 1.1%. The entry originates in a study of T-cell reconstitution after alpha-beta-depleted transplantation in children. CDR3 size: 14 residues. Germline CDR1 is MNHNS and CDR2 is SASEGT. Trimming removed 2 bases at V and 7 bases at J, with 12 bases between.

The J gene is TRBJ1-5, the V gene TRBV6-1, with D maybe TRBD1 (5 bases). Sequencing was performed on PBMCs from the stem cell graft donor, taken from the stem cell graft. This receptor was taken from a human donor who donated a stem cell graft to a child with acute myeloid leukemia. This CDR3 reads CASSEHSGGQPQHF. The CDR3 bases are TGTGCCAGCAGTGAACACTCGGGGGGACAGCCCCAGCATTTT.